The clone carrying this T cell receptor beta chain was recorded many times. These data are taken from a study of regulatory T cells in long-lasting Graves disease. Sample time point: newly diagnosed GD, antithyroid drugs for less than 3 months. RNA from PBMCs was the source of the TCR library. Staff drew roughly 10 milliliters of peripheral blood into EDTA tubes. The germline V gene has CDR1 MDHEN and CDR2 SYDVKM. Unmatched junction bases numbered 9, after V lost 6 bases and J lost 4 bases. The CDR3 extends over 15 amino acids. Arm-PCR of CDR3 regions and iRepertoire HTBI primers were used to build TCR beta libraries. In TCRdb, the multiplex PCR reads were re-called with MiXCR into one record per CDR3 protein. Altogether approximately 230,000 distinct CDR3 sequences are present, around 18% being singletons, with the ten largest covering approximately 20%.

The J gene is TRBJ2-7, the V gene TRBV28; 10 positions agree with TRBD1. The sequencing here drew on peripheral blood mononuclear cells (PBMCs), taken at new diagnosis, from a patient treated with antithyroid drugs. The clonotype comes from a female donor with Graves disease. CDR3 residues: CASSLSGTGVYEQYF. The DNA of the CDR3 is TGTGCCAGCAGCCTTTCCGGGACAGGGGTATACGAGCAGTACTTC.